Listed below are T cell receptor beta chains from one sample, sequenced in a study of T cell repertoires in cytomegalovirus infection. Their recognized antigens are unknown. TCRdb reanalysed the reads using MiXCR and keeps one entry per CDR3 protein. The sample lists under 150,000 distinct CDR3 sequences; 30% were seen once. The sample here was CD8+ T cells from cultured PBMCs, taken from culture after CMV antigen stimulation. These receptors all stem from a human donor in good health (CMV status not recorded). Some clones in this sample may be carry-over from other donors' samples. CDR3s include the opening cysteine and the closing phenylalanine or tryptophan. Fields, in order: CDR3 protein, CDR3 DNA, D gene, V gene, J gene, clone size. A D gene is named only where the DNA matches it firmly. A row's size may be missing; if present it is once, few, many or a size class.

CASSSQPLAYETQYF	TGCGCCAGCAGCTCCCAACCACTAGCGTACGAGACCCAGTACTTC	TRBD2	TRBV4-1	TRBJ2-5	-
CASSSRTGYFNYGYTF	TGTGCCAGCAGTTCGCGGACAGGGTACTTCAACTATGGCTACACCTTC	TRBD1	TRBV12-3/TRBV12-4	TRBJ1-2	-
CASSWSRSDTQYF	TGTGCCAGCAGTTGGTCCCGGTCGGATACGCAGTATTTT	-	TRBV12-3/TRBV12-4	TRBJ2-3	-
CASSYSTQADYSNQPQHF	TGTGCCAGCAGTTACTCGACGCAAGCCGATTATAGCAATCAGCCCCAGCATTTT	-	TRBV6-2/TRBV6-3	TRBJ1-5	few
CASSLTGSGANVLTF	TGTGCCAGCAGCTTGACAGGGTCTGGGGCCAACGTCCTGACTTTC	TRBD1	TRBV7-8	TRBJ2-6	few
CASSLTENSDQPQHF	TGTGCCAGCAGCTTAACGGAGAACAGCGATCAGCCCCAGCATTTT	-	TRBV7-9	TRBJ1-5	-
CASSHSSGQVPNGYTF	TGTGCCAGCAGTCATTCATCTGGACAGGTGCCGAATGGCTACACCTTC	TRBD1	TRBV6-5	TRBJ1-2	few
CASRVTGDHQPQHF	TGTGCCAGCAGGGTTACAGGGGATCATCAGCCCCAGCATTTT	TRBD1	TRBV12-3/TRBV12-4	TRBJ1-5	many
CASSGRDRGNTGELFF	TGTGCCAGCAGCGGCCGGGACAGGGGAAACACCGGGGAGCTGTTTTTT	TRBD1	TRBV7-9	TRBJ2-2	few
CASSPRQVSGNTIYF	TGTGCCAGCAGCCCAAGACAGGTCTCTGGAAACACCATATATTTT	-	TRBV7-2	TRBJ1-3	few
CAIVPKHRGPYGYTF	TGTGCCATCGTCCCCAAACACAGGGGCCCCTATGGCTACACCTTC	TRBD1	TRBV19	TRBJ1-2	few
CSVAGTGGYTF	TGCAGCGTGGCTGGGACAGGAGGCTACACCTTC	TRBD1	TRBV29-1	TRBJ1-2	few
CASSLVRGGGYNEQFF	TGTGCCAGCAGCTTAGTCCGTGGGGGGGGGTACAATGAGCAGTTCTTC	TRBD2	TRBV7-2	TRBJ2-1	many
CASSLRTTGEWNTEAFF	TGTGCCAGCAGCCTCCGCACGACAGGGGAATGGAACACTGAAGCTTTCTTT	TRBD1	TRBV4-2	TRBJ1-1	few
CASSQYQETQYF	TGTGCCAGCAGTCAATACCAAGAGACCCAGTACTTC	-	TRBV6-1	TRBJ2-5	-
CASSPGKYYGYTF	TGTGCCAGCAGTCCCGGAAAGTACTATGGCTACACCTTC	-	TRBV12-3/TRBV12-4	TRBJ1-2	-
CASSLATDYEQYF	TGTGCCAGCAGCTTAGCGACGGACTACGAGCAGTACTTC	-	TRBV7-8	TRBJ2-7	-
CSVRDYFTDTQYF	TGCAGCGTCCGGGACTACTTCACAGATACGCAGTATTTT	TRBD2	TRBV29-1	TRBJ2-3	-
CSAPSGAMLGTDTQYF	TGCAGTGCTCCCAGCGGGGCAATGCTCGGCACAGATACGCAGTATTTT	TRBD2	TRBV20-1	TRBJ2-3	-
CASSYAAGSQETQYF	TGTGCCAGCAGTTACGCAGCGGGGAGCCAAGAGACCCAGTACTTC	TRBD2	TRBV12-3/TRBV12-4	TRBJ2-5	few
CASSLGSGGENEQFF	TGTGCCAGCAGCTTGGGTAGCGGGGGGGAAAATGAGCAGTTCTTC	TRBD2	TRBV5-6	TRBJ2-1	-
CASRVADLYEQYF	TGTGCCAGCAGGGTAGCGGACCTCTACGAGCAGTACTTC	-	TRBV6-2/TRBV6-3	TRBJ2-7	-
CASSEGDGPEETQYF	TGTGCCAGCAGTGAGGGGGACGGGCCCGAAGAGACCCAGTACTTC	-	TRBV6-1	TRBJ2-5	once
CASSHSSQPQHF	TGTGCCAGCAGCCACTCGAGTCAGCCCCAGCATTTT	-	TRBV6-2/TRBV6-3	TRBJ1-5	-
CASSLGGYSYNEQFF	TGTGCCAGCAGCTTAGGTGGTTACTCCTACAATGAGCAGTTCTTC	-	TRBV7-8	TRBJ2-1	many
CASSQERGSGELFF	TGTGCCAGCAGCCAAGAACGGGGATCCGGGGAGCTGTTTTTT	-	TRBV4-2	TRBJ2-2	-
CASSQDSGRGRLETQYF	TGCGCCAGCAGCCAAGATAGCGGCAGGGGGCGCTTAGAAACGCAGTATTTT	TRBD1	TRBV4-1	TRBJ2-3	-
CASSQDGHRINEQFF	TGCGCCAGCAGCCAAGACGGACACAGAATCAATGAGCAGTTCTTC	-	TRBV4-3	TRBJ2-1	-
CSANRAGRYNEQFF	TGCAGTGCTAATAGGGCAGGGCGCTACAATGAGCAGTTCTTC	-	TRBV20-1	TRBJ2-1	many
CASKSLAGGDEQFF	TGTGCCAGCAAGTCCCTAGCGGGGGGCGATGAGCAGTTCTTC	TRBD2	TRBV12-3/TRBV12-4	TRBJ2-1	-
CASSFRAGVYEQYF	TGTGCCAGCAGCTTTCGAGCAGGGGTGTACGAGCAGTACTTC	-	TRBV11-2	TRBJ2-7	-
CASSLRLEGNQPQHF	TGTGCCAGCAGTTTGCGATTGGAGGGCAATCAGCCCCAGCATTTT	-	TRBV28	TRBJ1-5	-
CASSQDGQYQKAFF	TGCGCCAGCAGCCAAGACGGACAGTACCAGAAAGCTTTCTTT	-	TRBV4-1	TRBJ1-1	few